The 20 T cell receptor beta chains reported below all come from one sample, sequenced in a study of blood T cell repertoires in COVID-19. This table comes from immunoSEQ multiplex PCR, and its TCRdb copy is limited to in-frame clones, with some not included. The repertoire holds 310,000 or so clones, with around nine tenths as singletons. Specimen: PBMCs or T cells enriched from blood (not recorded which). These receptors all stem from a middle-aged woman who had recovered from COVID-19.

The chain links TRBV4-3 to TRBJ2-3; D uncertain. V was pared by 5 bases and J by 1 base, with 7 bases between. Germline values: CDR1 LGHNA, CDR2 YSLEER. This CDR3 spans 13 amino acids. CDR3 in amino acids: CASSSLGTDTQYF. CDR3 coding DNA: TGCGCCAGCAGCTCTCTAGGCACAGATACGCAGTATTTT.

Here the CDR3 DNA reads TGTGCCAGCAGTTCAACAGGTTACACTGAAGCTTTCTTT. It is translated as CASSSTGYTEAFF. The rearrangement uses TRBV27 and TRBJ1-1; possibly TRBD1 for D (5 bases). Germline V gives CDR1 MNHEY, CDR2 SMNVEV (reference sequence). This CDR3 is 13 amino acids long. The V end lost 4 bases, the J end lost 3 bases, and 9 bases lay between the germline ends.

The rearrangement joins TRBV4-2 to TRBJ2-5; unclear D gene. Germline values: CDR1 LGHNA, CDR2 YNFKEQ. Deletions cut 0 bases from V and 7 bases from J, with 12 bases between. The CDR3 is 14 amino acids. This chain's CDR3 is CASSQEVLRRTQYF. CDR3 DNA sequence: TGTGCCAGCAGCCAAGAAGTCCTGCGGAGGACCCAGTACTTC.

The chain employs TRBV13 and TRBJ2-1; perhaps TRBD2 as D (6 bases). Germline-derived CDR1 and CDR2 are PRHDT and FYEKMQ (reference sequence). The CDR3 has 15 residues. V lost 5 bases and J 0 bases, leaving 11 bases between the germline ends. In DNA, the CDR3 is TGTGCCAGCAGCGGGGCGGGAAGCTCCTACAATGAGCAGTTCTTC. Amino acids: CASSGAGSSYNEQFF.

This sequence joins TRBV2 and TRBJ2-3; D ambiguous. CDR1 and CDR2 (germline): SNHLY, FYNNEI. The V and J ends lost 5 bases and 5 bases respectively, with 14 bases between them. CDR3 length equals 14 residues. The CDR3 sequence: CASSPTPLLDTQYF. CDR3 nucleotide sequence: TGTGCCAGCAGTCCCACTCCCCTGCTAGATACGCAGTATTTT. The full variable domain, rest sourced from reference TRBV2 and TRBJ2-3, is EPEVTQTPSHQVTQMGQEVILRCVPISNHLYFYWYRQILGQKVEFLVSFYNNEISEKSEIFDDQFSVERPDGSNFTLKIRSTKLEDSAMYFCASSPTPLLDTQYFGPGTRLTVL.

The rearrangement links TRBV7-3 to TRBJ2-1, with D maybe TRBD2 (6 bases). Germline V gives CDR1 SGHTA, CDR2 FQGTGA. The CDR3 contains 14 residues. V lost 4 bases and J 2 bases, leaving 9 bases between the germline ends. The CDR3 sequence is CASSSAGTYNEQFF. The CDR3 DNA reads TGTGCCAGCAGCTCGGCGGGAACCTACAATGAGCAGTTCTTC. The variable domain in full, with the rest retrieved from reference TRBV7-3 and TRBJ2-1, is GAGVSQTPSNKVTEKGKYVELRCDPISGHTALYWYRQSLGQGPEFLIYFQGTGAADDSGLPNDRFFAVRPEGSVSTLKIQRTERGDSAVYLCASSSAGTYNEQFFGPGTRLTVL.

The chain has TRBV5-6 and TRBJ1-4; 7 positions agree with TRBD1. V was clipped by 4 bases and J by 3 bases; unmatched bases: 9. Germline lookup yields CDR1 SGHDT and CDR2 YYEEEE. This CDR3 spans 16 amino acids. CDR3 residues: CASSLRWTGPNEKLFF. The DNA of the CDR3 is TGTGCCAGCAGCCTGCGGTGGACAGGCCCTAATGAAAAACTGTTTTTT.

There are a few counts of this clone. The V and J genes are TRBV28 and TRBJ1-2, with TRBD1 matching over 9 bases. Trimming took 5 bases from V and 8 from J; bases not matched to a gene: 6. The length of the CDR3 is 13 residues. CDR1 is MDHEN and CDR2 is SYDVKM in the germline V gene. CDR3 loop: CASSTGGYQGYTF. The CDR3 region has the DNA TGTGCCAGCAGTACAGGGGGCTATCAGGGCTACACCTTC.

CDR3 DNA: TGCAGCGTTGCGGCGGGAGAAGAGACCCAGTACTTC. Translating it yields CSVAAGEETQYF. The chain recombines TRBV29-1 with TRBJ2-5; 7 bases align to TRBD2. Germline-derived CDR1 and CDR2 are SQVTM and ANQGSEA. This CDR3 contains 12 residues. Unmatched junction bases numbered 2, after V lost 4 bases and J lost 3 bases.

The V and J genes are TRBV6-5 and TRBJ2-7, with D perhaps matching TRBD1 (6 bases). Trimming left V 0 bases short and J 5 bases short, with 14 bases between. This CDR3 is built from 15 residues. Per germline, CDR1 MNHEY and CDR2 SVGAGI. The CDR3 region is CASSYSPAGVHEQYF. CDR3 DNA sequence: TGTGCCAGCAGTTACTCGCCGGCAGGGGTCCACGAGCAGTACTTC.

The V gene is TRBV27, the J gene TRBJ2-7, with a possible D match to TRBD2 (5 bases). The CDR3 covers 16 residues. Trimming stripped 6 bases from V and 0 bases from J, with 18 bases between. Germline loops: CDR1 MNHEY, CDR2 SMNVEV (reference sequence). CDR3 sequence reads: CASSPAVGIFSYEQYF. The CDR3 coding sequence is TGTGCCAGCAGCCCGGCCGTCGGGATTTTCTCCTACGAGCAGTACTTC.

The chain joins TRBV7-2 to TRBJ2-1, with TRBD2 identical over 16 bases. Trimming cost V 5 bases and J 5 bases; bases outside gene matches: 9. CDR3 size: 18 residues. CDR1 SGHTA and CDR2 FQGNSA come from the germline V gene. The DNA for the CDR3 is TGTGCCAGCAGCAAGCCGGGACTAGCGGGGGGGAACCACAATGAGCAGTTCTTC. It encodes CASSKPGLAGGNHNEQFF.

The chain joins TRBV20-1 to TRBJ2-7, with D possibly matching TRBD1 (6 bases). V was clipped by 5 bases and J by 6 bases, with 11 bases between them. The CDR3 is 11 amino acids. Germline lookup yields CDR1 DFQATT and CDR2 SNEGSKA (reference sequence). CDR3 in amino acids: CSASGESEQYF. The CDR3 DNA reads TGCAGTGCTTCAGGGGAGTCCGAGCAGTACTTC.

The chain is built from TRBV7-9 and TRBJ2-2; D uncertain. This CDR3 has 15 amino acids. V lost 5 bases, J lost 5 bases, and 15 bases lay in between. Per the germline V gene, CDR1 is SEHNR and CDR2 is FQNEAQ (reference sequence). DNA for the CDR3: TGTGCCAGCAGCGTATCTCGACTGACGACCGGGGAGCTGTTTTTT. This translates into CASSVSRLTTGELFF.

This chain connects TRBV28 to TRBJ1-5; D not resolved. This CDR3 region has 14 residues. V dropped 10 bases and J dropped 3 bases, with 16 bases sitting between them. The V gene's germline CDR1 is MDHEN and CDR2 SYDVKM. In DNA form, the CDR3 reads TGTGCCACTACCGACCCGACTCTCAATCAGCCCCAGCATTTT. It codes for CATTDPTLNQPQHF.

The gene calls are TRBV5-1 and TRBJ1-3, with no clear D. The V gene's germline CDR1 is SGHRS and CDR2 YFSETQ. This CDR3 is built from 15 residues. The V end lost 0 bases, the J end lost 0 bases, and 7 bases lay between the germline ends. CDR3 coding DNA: TGCGCCAGCAGCTTGGGCCAGTCCTCTGGAAACACCATATATTTT. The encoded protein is CASSLGQSSGNTIYF.

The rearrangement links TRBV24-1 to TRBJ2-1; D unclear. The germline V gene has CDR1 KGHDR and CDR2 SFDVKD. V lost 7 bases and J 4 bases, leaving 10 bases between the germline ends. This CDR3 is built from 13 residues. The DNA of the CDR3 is TGTGCCACCAGGGGCCCCTCATACAATGAGCAGTTCTTC. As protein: CATRGPSYNEQFF.

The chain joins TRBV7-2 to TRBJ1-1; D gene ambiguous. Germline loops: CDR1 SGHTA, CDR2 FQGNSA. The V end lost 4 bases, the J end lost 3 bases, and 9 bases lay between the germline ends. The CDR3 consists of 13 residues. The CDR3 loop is CASSWEEYTEAFF. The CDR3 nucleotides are TGTGCCAGCAGCTGGGAGGAGTACACTGAAGCTTTCTTT.

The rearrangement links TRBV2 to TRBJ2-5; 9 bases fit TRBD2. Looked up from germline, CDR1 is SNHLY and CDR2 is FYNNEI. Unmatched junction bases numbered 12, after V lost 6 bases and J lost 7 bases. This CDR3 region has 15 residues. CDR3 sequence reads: CASRAYSGRGGTQYF. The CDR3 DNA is TGTGCCAGCAGGGCGTATAGCGGGAGAGGAGGGACCCAGTACTTC.

The CDR3 region is CASSEALGYQPQHF. In DNA, the CDR3 is TGTGCCAGCAGTGAAGCGCTCGGGTATCAGCCCCAGCATTTT. The rearrangement links TRBV2 to TRBJ1-5; D unclear. Germline CDR1 is SNHLY and CDR2 is FYNNEI. Trimming stripped 0 bases from V and 5 bases from J, with 8 bases between. CDR3 length equals 14 residues. Variable domain in full (rest from reference TRBV2 and TRBJ1-5): EPEVTQTPSHQVTQMGQEVILRCVPISNHLYFYWYRQILGQKVEFLVSFYNNEISEKSEIFDDQFSVERPDGSNFTLKIRSTKLEDSAMYFCASSEALGYQPQHFGDGTRLSIL.